The clone carrying this T cell receptor (beta chain) was detected only a few times. This record comes from a study of T-cell memory formation after mild COVID-19. TCRdb re-called the 5' RACE reads through MiXCR, storing one row per CDR3 protein. The table has 350,000 to 450,000 distinct CDR3 sequences, less than 25% seen once; the top ten hold around 8.8%. The sample taken for sequencing was PBMCs or a T cell subset sorted from them (not recorded which). This clonotype was sampled from an adult woman who had mild COVID-19 (a few samples of this study predate the infection). Cell type and time point are not known.

The CDR3 reads CASSSARTSGSLDEQYF. CDR3 DNA sequence: TGTGCCAGCAGCTCCGCGAGGACTAGCGGGAGTCTCGACGAGCAGTACTTC. The V call is TRBV7-6, the J call TRBJ2-7; 13 positions match TRBD2. Germline loops: CDR1 SGHVS, CDR2 FNYEAQ. Germline trimming cut 4 bases from V and 5 bases from J; bases unmatched to any gene: 11. The length of the CDR3 is 17 residues.